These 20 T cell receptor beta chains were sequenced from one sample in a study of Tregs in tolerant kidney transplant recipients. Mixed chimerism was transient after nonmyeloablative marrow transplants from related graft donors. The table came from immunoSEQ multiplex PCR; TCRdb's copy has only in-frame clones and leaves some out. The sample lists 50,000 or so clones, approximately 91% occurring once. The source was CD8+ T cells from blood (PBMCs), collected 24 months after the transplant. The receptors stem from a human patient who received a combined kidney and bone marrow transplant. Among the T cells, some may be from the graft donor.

The CDR3 coding sequence is TGTGCCAGCATGGGCGGGAGCTCCTACAATGAGCAGTTCTTC. Amino acid sequence: CASMGGSSYNEQFF. The chain joins TRBV2 to TRBJ2-1, with 7 nucleotides matching TRBD2. The CDR3 runs 14 residues. Trimming removed 7 bases from V and 0 bases from J; junction bases left unmatched: 3. Germline V gene data show CDR1 as SNHLY and CDR2 as FYNNEI.

The CDR3 loop reads CASSVDRASYEQYF. The CDR3 DNA follows: TGTGCCAGCAGTGTGGACAGGGCTTCCTACGAGCAGTACTTC. The V and J genes are TRBV27 and TRBJ2-5; TRBD1 matches at 8 bases. The J call is in doubt because the DNA end fits TRBJ2-7 better. The CDR3 sequence is 14 residues long. In germline, CDR1 is MNHEY, CDR2 SMNVEV (reference sequence).

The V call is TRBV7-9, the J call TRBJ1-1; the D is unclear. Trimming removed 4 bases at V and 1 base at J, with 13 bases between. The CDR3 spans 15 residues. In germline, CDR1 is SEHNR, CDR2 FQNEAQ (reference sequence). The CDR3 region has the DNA TGTGCCAGCAGCTCTAGCCGGACTGCGAACACTGAAGCTTTCTTT. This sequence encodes CASSSSRTANTEAFF.

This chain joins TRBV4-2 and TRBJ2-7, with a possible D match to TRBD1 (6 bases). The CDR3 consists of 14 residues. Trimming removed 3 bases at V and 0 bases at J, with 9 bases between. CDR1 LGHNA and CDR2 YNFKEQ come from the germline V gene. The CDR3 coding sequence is TGTGCCAGCAGCCAGGGACACCTCTCCTACGAGCAGTACTTC. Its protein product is CASSQGHLSYEQYF.

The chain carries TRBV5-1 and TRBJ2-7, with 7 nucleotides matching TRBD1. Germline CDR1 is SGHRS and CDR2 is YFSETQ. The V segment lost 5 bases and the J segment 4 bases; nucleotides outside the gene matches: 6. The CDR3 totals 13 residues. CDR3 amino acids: CASSTGVGYEQYF. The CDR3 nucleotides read TGCGCCAGCAGTACAGGGGTGGGTTACGAGCAGTACTTC.

The CDR3 is CASSATGGVNQPQHF. CDR3 nucleotides: TGTGCCAGCAGTGCCACAGGGGGCGTTAATCAGCCCCAGCATTTT. V usage is TRBV6-1 and J usage is TRBJ1-5, with 9 positions matching TRBD1. The CDR3 spans 15 residues. The germline V gene encodes CDR1 MNHNS and CDR2 SASEGT. The junction had 5 bases not matched to a gene; V was cut back by 4 bases and J by 4 bases.

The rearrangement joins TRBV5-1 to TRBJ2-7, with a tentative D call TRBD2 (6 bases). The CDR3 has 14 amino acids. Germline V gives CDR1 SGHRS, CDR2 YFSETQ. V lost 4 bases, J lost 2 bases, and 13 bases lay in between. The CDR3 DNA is TGCGCCAGCAGCCCCGGGGGTCAGACCTACGAGCAGTACTTC. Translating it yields CASSPGGQTYEQYF.

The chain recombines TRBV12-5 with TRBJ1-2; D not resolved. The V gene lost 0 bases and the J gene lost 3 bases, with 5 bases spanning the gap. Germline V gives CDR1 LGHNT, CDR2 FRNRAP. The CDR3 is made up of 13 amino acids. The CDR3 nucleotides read TGTGCTAGTGGTTTGGTACGCGACTATGGCTACACCTTC. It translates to CASGLVRDYGYTF.

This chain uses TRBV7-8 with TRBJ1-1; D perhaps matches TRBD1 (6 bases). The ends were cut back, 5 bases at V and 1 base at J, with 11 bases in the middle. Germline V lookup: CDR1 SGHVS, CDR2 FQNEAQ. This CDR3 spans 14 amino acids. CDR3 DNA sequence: TGTGCCAGCAGCCTCGGACAGCCGAACACTGAAGCTTTCTTT. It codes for CASSLGQPNTEAFF.

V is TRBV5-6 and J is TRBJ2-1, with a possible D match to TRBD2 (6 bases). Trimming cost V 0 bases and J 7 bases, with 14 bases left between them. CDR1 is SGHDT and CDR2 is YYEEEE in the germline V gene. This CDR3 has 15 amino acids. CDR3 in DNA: TGTGCCAGCAGCTTGGGGGACTGGACTTCTAATGAGCAGTTCTTC. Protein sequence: CASSLGDWTSNEQFF.

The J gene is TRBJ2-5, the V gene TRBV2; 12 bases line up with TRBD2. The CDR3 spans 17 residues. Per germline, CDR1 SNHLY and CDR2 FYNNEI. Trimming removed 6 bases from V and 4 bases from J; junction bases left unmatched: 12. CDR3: CASSENFLAGGRETQYF. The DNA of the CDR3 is TGTGCCAGCAGCGAAAACTTTCTAGCGGGGGGGCGAGAGACCCAGTACTTC.

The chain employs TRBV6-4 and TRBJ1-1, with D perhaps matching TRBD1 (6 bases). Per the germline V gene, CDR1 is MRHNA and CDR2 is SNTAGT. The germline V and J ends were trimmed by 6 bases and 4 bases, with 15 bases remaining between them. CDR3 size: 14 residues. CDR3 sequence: CASRNRVGSTEAFF. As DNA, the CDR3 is TGTGCCAGCAGAAACAGGGTTGGGTCCACTGAAGCTTTCTTT.

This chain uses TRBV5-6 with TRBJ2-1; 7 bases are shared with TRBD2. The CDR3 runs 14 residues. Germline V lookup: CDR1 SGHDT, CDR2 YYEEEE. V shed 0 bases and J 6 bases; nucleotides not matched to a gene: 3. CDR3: CASSLGWTSNEQFF. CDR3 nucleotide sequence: TGTGCCAGCAGCTTGGGGTGGACTAGCAATGAGCAGTTCTTC.

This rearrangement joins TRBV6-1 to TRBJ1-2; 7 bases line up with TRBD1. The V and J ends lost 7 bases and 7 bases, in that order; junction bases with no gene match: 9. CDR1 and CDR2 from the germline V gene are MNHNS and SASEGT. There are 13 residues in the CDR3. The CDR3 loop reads CASNPGTALGYTF. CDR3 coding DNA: TGTGCCAGCAACCCCGGGACAGCACTTGGCTACACCTTC.

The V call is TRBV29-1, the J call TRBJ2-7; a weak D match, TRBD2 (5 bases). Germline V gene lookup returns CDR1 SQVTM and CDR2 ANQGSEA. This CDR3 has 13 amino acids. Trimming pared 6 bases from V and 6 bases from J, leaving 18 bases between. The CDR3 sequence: CSVAVPLVAEQYF. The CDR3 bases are TGCAGCGTCGCGGTCCCACTAGTCGCCGAGCAGTACTTC.

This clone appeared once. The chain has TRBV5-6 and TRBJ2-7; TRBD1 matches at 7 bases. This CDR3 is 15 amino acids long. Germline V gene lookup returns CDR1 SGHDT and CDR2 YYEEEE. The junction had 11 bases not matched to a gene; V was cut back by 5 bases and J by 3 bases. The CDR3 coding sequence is TGTGCCAGCAGTCCCGGGACAGTTCTCTACTACGAGCAGTACTTC. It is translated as CASSPGTVLYYEQYF. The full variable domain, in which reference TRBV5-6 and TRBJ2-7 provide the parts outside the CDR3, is DAGVTQSPTHLIKTRGQQVTLRCSPKSGHDTVSWYQQALGQGPQFIFQYYEEEERQRGNFPDRFSGHQFPNYSSELNVNALLLGDSALYLCASSPGTVLYYEQYFGPGTRLTVT.

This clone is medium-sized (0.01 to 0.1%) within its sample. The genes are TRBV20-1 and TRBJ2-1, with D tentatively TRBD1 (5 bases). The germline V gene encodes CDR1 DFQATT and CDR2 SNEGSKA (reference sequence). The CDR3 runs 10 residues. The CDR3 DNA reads TGCATCCCCGAAGGGGATGAGCAGTTCTTC. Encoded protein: CIPEGDEQFF.

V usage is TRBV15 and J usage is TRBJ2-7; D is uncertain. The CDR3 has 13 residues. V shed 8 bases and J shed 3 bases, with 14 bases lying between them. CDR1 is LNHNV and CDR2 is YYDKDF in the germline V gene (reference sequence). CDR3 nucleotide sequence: TGTGCCACCGCGGCAGATACCTTCTACGAGCAGTACTTC. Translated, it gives CATAADTFYEQYF.

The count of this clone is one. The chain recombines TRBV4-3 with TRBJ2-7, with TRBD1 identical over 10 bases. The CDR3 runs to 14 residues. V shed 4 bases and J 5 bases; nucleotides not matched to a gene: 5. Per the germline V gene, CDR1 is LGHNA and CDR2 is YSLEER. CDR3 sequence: CASSRLGTGDEQYF. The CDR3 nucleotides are TGCGCCAGCAGCCGGTTGGGGACAGGGGACGAGCAGTACTTC.

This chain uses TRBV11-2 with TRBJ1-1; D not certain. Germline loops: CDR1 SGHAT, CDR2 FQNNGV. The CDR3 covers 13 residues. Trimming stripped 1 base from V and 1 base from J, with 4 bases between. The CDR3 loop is CASSLGRNTEAFF. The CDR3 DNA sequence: TGTGCCAGCAGCTTAGGCAGGAACACTGAAGCTTTCTTT.